Here is one T cell receptor (beta chain) with its context. The treatment: oral pan-JAK inhibitor, 5-10 mg twice daily. V dropped 1 base and J dropped 7; count of bases not matched to a gene: 8. Germline-derived CDR1 and CDR2 are SQVTM and ANQGSEA. The CDR3 covers 15 residues. The data stem from a study of CD8+ T cells in alopecia areata. Isolated RNA was reverse transcribed into cDNA used as the sequencing template. The protocol was immunoSEQ multiplex PCR, while the TCRdb copy is restricted to in-frame clones and leaves out a portion. The table lists roughly 98,000 clones, around 60% of them singletons.

The chain recombines TRBV29-1 with TRBJ2-7, with 12 bases that match TRBD2. The sequences come from CD8+ T cells sorted from blood, collected at week 4, from a patient treated with tofacitinib. This receptor was obtained from a human donor with alopecia areata. For the CDR3, the DNA is TGCAGCGTTGAAGCCCCGACTAGCGGGAGAGGTGAGCAGTACTTC. This encodes CSVEAPTSGRGEQYF.